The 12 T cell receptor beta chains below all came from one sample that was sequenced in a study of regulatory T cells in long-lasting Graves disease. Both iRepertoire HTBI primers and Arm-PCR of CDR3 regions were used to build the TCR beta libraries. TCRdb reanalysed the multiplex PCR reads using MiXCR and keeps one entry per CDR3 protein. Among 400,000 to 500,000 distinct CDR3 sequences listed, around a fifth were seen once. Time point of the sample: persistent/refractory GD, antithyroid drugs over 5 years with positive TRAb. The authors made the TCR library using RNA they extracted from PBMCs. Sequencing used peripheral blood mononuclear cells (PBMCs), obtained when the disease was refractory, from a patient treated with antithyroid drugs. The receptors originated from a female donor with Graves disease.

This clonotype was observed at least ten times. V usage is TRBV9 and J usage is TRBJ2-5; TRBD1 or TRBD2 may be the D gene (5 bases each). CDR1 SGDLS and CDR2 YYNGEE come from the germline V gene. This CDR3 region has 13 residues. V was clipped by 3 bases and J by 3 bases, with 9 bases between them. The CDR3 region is CASSERGKETQYF. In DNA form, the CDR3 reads TGTGCCAGCAGCGAACGGGGCAAAGAGACCCAGTACTTC. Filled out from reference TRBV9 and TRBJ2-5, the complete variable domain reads DSGVTQTPKHLITATGQRVTLRCSPRSGDLSVYWYQQSLDQGLQFLIQYYNGEERAKGNILERFSAQQFPDLHSELNLSSLELGDSALYFCASSERGKETQYFGPGTRLLVL.

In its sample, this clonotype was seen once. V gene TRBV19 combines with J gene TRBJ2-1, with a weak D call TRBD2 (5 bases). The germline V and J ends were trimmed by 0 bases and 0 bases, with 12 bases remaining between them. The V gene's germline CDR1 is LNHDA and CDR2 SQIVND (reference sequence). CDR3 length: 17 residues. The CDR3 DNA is TGTGCCAGTAGTATAGAAGCGGCTACGAGCTCCTACAATGAGCAGTTCTTC. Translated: CASSIEAATSSYNEQFF.

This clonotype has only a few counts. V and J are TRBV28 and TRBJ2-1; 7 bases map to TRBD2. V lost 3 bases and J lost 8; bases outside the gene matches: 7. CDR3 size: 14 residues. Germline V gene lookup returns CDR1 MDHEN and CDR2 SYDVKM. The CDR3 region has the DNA TGTGCCAGCAGTTTTGGCGGGAGATTCGATGAGCAGTTCTTC. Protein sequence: CASSFGGRFDEQFF.

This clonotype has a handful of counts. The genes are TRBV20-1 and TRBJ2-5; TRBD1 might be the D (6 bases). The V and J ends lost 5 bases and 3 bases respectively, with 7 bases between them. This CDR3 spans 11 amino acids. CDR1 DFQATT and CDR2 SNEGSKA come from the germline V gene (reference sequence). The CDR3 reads CSARTEETQYF. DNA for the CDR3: TGCAGTGCTCGGACAGAAGAGACCCAGTACTTC.

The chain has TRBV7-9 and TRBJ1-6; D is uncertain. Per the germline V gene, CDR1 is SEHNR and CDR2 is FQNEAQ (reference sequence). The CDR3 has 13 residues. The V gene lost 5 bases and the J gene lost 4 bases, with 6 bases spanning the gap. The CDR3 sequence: CASSPPYNSPLHF. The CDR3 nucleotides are TGTGCCAGCAGCCCCCCGTATAATTCACCCCTCCACTTT.

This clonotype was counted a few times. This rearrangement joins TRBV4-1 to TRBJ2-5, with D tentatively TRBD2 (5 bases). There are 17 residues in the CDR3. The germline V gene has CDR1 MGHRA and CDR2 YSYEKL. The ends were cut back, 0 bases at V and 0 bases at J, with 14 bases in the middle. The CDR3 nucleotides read TGCGCCAGCAGCCAAGATGGGAGCCACAGAAACCAAGAGACCCAGTACTTC. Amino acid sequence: CASSQDGSHRNQETQYF.

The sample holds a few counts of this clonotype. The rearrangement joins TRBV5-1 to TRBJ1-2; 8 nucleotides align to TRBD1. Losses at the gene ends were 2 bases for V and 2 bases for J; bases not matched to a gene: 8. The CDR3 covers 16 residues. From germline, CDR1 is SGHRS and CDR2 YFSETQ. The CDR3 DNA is TGCGCCAGCAGCTTCCCCGACAGGGGAAGCAACTATGGCTACACCTTC. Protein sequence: CASSFPDRGSNYGYTF.

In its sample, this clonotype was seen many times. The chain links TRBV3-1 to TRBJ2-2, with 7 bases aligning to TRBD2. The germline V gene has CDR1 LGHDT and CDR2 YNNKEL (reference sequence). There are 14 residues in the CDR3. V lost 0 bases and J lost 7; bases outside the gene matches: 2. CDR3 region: CASSQDSSGGELFF. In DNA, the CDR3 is TGTGCCAGCAGCCAAGATTCTAGCGGCGGGGAGCTGTTTTTT.

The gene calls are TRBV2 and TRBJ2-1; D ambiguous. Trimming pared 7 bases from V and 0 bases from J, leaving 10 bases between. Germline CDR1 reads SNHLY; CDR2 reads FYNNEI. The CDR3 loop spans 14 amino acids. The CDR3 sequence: CASTLPSSYNEQFF. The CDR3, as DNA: TGTGCCAGCACACTACCTAGCTCCTACAATGAGCAGTTCTTC. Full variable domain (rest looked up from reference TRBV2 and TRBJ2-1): EPEVTQTPSHQVTQMGQEVILRCVPISNHLYFYWYRQILGQKVEFLVSFYNNEISEKSEIFDDQFSVERPDGSNFTLKIRSTKLEDSAMYFCASTLPSSYNEQFFGPGTRLTVL.

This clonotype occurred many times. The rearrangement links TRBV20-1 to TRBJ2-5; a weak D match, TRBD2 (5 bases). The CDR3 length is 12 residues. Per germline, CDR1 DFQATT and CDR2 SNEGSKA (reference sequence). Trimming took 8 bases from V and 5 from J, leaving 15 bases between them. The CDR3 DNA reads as TGCAGTTCAAGGCCGGGAAGTGAGACCCAGTACTTC. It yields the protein CSSRPGSETQYF.

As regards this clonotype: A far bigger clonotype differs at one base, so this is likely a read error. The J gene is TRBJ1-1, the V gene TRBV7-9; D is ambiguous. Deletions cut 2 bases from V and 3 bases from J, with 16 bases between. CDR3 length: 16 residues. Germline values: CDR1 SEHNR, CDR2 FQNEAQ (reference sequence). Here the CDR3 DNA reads TGTGCCAGCAGCTTAACGAGGGCGGACCTCTACACTGAAGCTTTCTTT. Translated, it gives CASSLTRADLYTEAFF.

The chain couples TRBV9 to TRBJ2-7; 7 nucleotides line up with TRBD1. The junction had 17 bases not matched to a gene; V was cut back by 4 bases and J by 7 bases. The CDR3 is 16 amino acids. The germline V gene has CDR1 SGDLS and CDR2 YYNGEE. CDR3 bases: TGTGCCAGCAGCCACCCAGACCGGGACAGAAGGTGGGAGCAGTACTTC. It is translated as CASSHPDRDRRWEQYF.